A selection of T cell receptor beta chains follows, all from one sample in a study of control samples from healthy donors and cancer patients. Some clones are missing from TCRdb's copy, which holds only in-frame ones; the method was immunoSEQ multiplex PCR. The sample comprises 150,000 to 200,000 clones, 85% to 95% of which are singletons, and 1.2% to 1.5% rests with the top ten. Sequencing used blood. The origin of the receptors is a man aged 25-45 years in good health. Each CDR3 is given with its conserved first and last residue. The D gene is left open where the match is weak. The listing skips clone size in some rows; elsewhere it reads once, few, many or a size class.

j_call v_call d_call clone_size cdr3_aa cdr3_nt
TRBJ1-3 TRBV2 . . CASSEIGATSGNTIYF TGTGCCAGCAGTGAAATTGGGGCAACCTCTGGAAACACCATATATTTT
TRBJ1-6 TRBV30 . . CAWGKESPLHF TGTGCCTGGGGCAAAGAGTCACCCCTCCACTTT
TRBJ2-1 TRBV6-5 . . CASRNWNEQFF TGTGCCAGCAGGAACTGGAATGAGCAGTTCTTC
TRBJ2-6 TRBV27 . . CASSPVRLGGANVLTF TGTGCCAGCAGTCCCGTTAGGCTCGGCGGGGCCAACGTCCTGACTTTC
TRBJ2-1 TRBV5-1 TRBD1 once CASSRTGDRDNEQFF TGCGCCAGCAGCCGGACAGGGGATAGGGACAATGAGCAGTTCTTC
TRBJ2-5 TRBV6-2/TRBV6-3 TRBD2 . CASSYSLTSGGQETQYF TGTGCCAGCAGTTACTCGCTGACTAGCGGAGGCCAAGAGACCCAGTACTTC
TRBJ1-1 TRBV7-9 . . CASSSRQVIGDTEAFF TGTGCCAGCAGCTCGAGACAGGTAATCGGGGACACTGAAGCTTTCTTT
TRBJ1-6 TRBV7-2 TRBD1 . CASSSGGGRPYNSPLHF TGTGCCAGCAGCTCAGGGGGGGGAAGGCCTTATAATTCACCCCTCCACTTT
TRBJ2-1 TRBV7-8 . . CASSVLPSVSYNEQFF TGTGCCAGCAGCGTCCTACCTAGCGTCTCCTACAATGAGCAGTTCTTC
TRBJ2-7 TRBV10-3 . . CAISESILSNEQYF TGTGCCATCAGTGAGTCGATCCTCTCTAACGAGCAGTACTTC
TRBJ1-3 TRBV5-1 TRBD1 once CASSLVPDRGRNTIYF TGCGCCAGCAGCTTGGTACCAGACAGGGGAAGAAACACCATATATTTT
TRBJ1-2 TRBV19 TRBD1 . CASSPQGVNYGYTF TGTGCCAGTAGTCCCCAGGGGGTTAACTATGGCTACACCTTC
TRBJ2-1 TRBV11-2 . . CASSLIASRGNEQFF TGTGCCAGCAGCTTAATAGCGTCACGTGGCAATGAGCAGTTCTTC